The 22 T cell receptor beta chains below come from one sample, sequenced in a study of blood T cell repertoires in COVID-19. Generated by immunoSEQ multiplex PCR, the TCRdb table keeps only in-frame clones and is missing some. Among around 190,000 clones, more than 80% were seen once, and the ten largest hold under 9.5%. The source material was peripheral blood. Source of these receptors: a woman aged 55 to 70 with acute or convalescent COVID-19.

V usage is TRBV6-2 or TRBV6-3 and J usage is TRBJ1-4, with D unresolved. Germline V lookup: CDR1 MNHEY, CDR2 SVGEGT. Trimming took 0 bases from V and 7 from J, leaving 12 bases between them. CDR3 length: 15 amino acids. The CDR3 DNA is TGTGCCAGCAGTTACTCTGCCCCACGGGGTGAAAAACTGTTTTTT. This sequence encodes CASSYSAPRGEKLFF.

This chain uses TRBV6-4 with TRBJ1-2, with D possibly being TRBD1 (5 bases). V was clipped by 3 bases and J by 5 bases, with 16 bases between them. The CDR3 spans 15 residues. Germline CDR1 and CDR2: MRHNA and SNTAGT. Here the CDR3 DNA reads TGTGCCAGCAGTGAAGGGACTGAAAAACTTTATGGCTACACCTTC. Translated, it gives CASSEGTEKLYGYTF.

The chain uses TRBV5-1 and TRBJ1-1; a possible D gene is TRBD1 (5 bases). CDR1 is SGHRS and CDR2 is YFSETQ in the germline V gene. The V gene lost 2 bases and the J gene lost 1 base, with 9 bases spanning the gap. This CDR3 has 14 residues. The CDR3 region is CASSLDTGNTEAFF. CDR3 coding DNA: TGCGCCAGCAGCTTAGACACAGGGAACACTGAAGCTTTCTTT.

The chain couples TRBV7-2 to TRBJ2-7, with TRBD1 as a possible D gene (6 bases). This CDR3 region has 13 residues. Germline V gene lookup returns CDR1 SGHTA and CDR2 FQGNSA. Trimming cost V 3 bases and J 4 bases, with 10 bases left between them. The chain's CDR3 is CASSFSGVYEQYV. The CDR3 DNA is TGTGCCAGCAGCTTCTCAGGGGTGTACGAGCAGTACGTC.

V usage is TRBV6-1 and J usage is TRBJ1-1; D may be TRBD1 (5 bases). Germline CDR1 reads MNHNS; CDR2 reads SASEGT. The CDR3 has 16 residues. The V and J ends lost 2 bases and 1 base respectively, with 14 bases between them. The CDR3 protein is CASSEIQGSRNTEAFF. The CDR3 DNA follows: TGTGCCAGCAGTGAAATCCAGGGAAGTAGGAACACTGAAGCTTTCTTT.

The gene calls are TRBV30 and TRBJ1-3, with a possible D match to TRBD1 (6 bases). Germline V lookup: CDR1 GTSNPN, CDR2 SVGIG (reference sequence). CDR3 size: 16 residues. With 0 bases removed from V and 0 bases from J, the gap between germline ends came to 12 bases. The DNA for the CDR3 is TGTGCCTGGAGTGTACTTGGGGGCATCTCTGGAAACACCATATATTTT. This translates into CAWSVLGGISGNTIYF.

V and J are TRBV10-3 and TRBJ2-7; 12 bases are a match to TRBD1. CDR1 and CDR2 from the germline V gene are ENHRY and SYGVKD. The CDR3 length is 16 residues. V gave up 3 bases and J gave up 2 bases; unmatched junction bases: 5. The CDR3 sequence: CAISDPGTGGPYEQYV. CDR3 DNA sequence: TGTGCCATCAGTGACCCCGGGACAGGGGGCCCCTACGAGCAGTACGTC.

This CDR3 is CASSLAGTAEAFF. The CDR3 DNA reads as TGTGCCAGCAGCTTGGCTGGGACAGCCGAAGCTTTCTTT. The chain couples TRBV5-4 to TRBJ1-1; TRBD1 agrees at 7 bases. Germline CDR1 is SGHNT and CDR2 is YYREEE (reference sequence). The junction had 4 bases not matched to a gene; V was cut back by 0 bases and J by 8 bases. This CDR3 is 13 amino acids long.

The DNA for the CDR3 is TGCGCCAGCAGCTTGGCGCTAGCTATGGATGAGCAGTTCTTC. Translating gives CASSLALAMDEQFF. The gene calls are TRBV5-1 and TRBJ2-1, with D possibly matching TRBD2 (5 bases). V gave up 0 bases and J gave up 8 bases, with 12 bases separating them. The length of the CDR3 is 14 residues. Germline V lookup: CDR1 SGHRS, CDR2 YFSETQ.

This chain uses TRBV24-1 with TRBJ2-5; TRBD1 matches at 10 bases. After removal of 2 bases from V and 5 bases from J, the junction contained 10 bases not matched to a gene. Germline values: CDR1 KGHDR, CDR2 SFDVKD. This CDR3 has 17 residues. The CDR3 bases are TGTGCCACCAGTGATTCTCCCATGACAGGGGGCTGGGAGACCCAGTACTTC. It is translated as CATSDSPMTGGWETQYF.

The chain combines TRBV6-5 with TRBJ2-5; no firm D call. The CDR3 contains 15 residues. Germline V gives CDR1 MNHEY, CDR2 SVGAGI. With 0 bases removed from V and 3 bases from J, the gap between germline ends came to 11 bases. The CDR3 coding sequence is TGTGCCAGCAGTTACTCTGGGCAGGTAAAAGAGACCCAGTACTTC. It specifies CASSYSGQVKETQYF.

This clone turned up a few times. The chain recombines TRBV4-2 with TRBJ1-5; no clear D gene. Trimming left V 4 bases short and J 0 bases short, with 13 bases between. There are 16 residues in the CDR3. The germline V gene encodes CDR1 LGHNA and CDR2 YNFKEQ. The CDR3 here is CASSLTGGASNQPQHF. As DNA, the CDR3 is TGTGCCAGCAGCCTCACCGGAGGTGCTAGCAATCAGCCCCAGCATTTT.

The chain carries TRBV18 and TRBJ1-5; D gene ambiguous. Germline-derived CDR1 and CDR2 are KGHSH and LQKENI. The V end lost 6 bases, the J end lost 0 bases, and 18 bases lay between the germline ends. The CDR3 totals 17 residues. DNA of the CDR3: TGTGCCAGCTCCAAAGGCCCCCCGGGGAGTAGCAATCAGCCCCAGCATTTT. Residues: CASSKGPPGSSNQPQHF. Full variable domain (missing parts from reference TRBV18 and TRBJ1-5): NAGVMQNPRHLVRRRGQEARLRCSPMKGHSHVYWYRQLPEEGLKFMVYLQKENIIDESGMPKERFSAEFPKEGPSILRIQQVVRGDSAAYFCASSKGPPGSSNQPQHFGDGTRLSIL.

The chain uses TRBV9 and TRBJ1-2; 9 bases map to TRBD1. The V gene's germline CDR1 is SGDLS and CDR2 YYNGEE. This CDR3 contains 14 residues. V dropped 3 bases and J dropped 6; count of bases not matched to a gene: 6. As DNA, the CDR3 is TGTGCCAGCAGCGCCGGGACAGGGAAAGATGGCTACACCTTC. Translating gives CASSAGTGKDGYTF.

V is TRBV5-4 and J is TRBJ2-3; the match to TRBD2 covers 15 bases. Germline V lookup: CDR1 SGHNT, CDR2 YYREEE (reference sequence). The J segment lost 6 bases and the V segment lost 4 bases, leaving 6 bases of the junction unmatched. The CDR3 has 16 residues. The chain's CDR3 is CASSMGLAGGIDTQYF. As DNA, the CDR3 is TGTGCCAGCAGCATGGGACTAGCGGGAGGAATTGATACGCAGTATTTT.

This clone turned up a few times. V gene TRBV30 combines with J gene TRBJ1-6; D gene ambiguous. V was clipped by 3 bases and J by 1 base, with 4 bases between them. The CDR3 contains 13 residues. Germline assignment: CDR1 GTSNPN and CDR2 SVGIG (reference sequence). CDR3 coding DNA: TGTGCCTGGAGAATATCCTATAATTCACCCCTCCACTTT. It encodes CAWRISYNSPLHF.

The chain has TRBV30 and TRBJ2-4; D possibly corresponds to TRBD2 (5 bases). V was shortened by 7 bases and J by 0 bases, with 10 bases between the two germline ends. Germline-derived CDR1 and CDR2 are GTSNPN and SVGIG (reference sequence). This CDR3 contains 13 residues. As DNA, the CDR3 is TGTGCCTTTGAAGCGGTAGCCAAAAACATTCAGTACTTC. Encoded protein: CAFEAVAKNIQYF.

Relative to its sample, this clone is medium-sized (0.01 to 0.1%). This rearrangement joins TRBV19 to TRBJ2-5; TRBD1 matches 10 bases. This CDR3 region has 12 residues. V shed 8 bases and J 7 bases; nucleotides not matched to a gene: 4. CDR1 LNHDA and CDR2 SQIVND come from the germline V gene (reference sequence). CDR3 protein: CASGDRGGTQYF. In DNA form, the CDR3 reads TGTGCCAGTGGGGACAGGGGCGGGACCCAGTACTTC.

In DNA, the CDR3 is TGTGCCAGTAGTTTCGGGAACATAGATACGCAGTATTTT. As protein: CASSFGNIDTQYF. The chain couples TRBV19 to TRBJ2-3, with D possibly TRBD2 on 5 matching bases. Trimming shortened V by 5 bases and J by 5 bases, and 11 bases separated the two germline ends. The V gene's germline CDR1 is LNHDA and CDR2 SQIVND (reference sequence). The CDR3 runs to 13 residues.

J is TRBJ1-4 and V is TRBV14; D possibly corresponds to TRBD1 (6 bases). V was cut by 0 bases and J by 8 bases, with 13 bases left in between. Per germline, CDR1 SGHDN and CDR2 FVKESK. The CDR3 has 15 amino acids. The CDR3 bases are TGTGCCAGCAGCCAAGATCAGGGGCCGGGAGAAAAACTGTTTTTT. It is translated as CASSQDQGPGEKLFF. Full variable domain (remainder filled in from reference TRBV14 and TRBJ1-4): EAGVTQFPSHSVIEKGQTVTLRCDPISGHDNLYWYRRVMGKEIKFLLHFVKESKQDESGMPNNRFLAERTGGTYSTLKVQPAELEDSGVYFCASSQDQGPGEKLFFGSGTQLSVL.

This CDR3 is CASSPPGLGYTF. CDR3 DNA: TGTGCCAGCAGCCCCCCGGGACTCGGCTACACCTTC. The chain joins TRBV3-1 (or the pseudogene TRBV3-2) to TRBJ1-2; D perhaps matches TRBD1 (5 bases). Trimming removed 4 bases at V and 8 bases at J, with 11 bases between. CDR1 LGHDT and CDR2 YNNKEL come from the germline V gene (reference sequence). The CDR3 runs 12 residues.

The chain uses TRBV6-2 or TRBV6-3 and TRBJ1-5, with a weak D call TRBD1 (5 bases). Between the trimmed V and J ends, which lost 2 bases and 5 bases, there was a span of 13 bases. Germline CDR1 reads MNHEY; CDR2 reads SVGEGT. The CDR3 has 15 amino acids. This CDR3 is CASSYNIQGYQPQHF. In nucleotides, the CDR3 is TGTGCCAGCAGTTACAATATCCAGGGCTATCAGCCCCAGCATTTT.